This T cell receptor beta chain was observed in a study of radiotherapy plus CTLA-4 blockade in lung cancer. The method was immunoSEQ multiplex PCR; TCRdb's version includes in-frame clones alone and lacks a portion of them. The sample holds tens of thousands of clones; approximately 77% are singletons and the top ten take more than 20%. Germline V lookup: CDR1 DFQATT, CDR2 SNEGSKA (reference sequence). This CDR3 spans 11 amino acids. Trimming left V 7 bases short and J 1 base short, with 7 bases between. The receptor was isolated from a human donor with non-small cell lung cancer that progressed on radiotherapy plus ipilimumab. This material consisted of peripheral blood, taken from a patient treated with radiotherapy plus ipilimumab. The V call is TRBV20-1, the J call TRBJ2-5; D is ambiguous. In DNA, the CDR3 is TGCAGTGGACTGAGCCAAGAGACCCAGTACTTC. This encodes CSGLSQETQYF.